One sample yielded the 31 T cell receptor beta chains listed below, sequenced in a study of cytomegalovirus exposure and HLA in healthy donors. The PCR contained 60 Vbeta and 13 Jbeta primers. The table came from immunoSEQ multiplex PCR; TCRdb's copy has only in-frame clones and leaves some out. This table has around 300,000 clones, about 90% appearing once. Input material: PBMCs. The receptors here all came from a woman younger than 30 in good health and CMV-seronegative.

The chain uses TRBV4-1 and TRBJ2-7, with D tentatively TRBD1 (6 bases). Trimming removed 9 bases at V and 3 bases at J, with 15 bases between. In germline, CDR1 is MGHRA, CDR2 YSYEKL. This CDR3 has 13 residues. CDR3 coding DNA: TGCGCCAGGTCCCGGACAGCTCTCTACGAGCAGTACTTC. Its protein is CARSRTALYEQYF.

This chain connects TRBV6-4 to TRBJ2-3, with 10 bases lining up with TRBD1. Per the germline V gene, CDR1 is MRHNA and CDR2 is SNTAGT. The V and J ends lost 5 bases and 5 bases, in that order; junction bases with no gene match: 4. CDR3 length: 14 residues. DNA for the CDR3: TGTGCCAGCAGTTTGACAGGGGGCGAAGATACGCAGTATTTT. This encodes CASSLTGGEDTQYF.

This chain joins TRBV2 and TRBJ1-1; TRBD1 is a possible D gene (5 bases). Germline lookup yields CDR1 SNHLY and CDR2 FYNNEI. The V gene lost 7 bases and the J gene lost 5 bases, with 17 bases spanning the gap. The CDR3 is made up of 14 amino acids. Here the CDR3 DNA reads TGTGCCAGCATGAACGCCGTACAGGAGACTGAAGCTTTCTTT. Translation gives CASMNAVQETEAFF. Together with reference TRBV2 and TRBJ1-1, the CDR3 gives the full variable domain: EPEVTQTPSHQVTQMGQEVILRCVPISNHLYFYWYRQILGQKVEFLVSFYNNEISEKSEIFDDQFSVERPDGSNFTLKIRSTKLEDSAMYFCASMNAVQETEAFFGQGTRLTVV.

The V and J genes are TRBV30 and TRBJ1-4, with TRBD1 matching over 7 bases. After removal of 3 bases from V and 4 bases from J, the junction contained 5 bases not matched to a gene. This CDR3 is built from 14 residues. Germline V gene data show CDR1 as GTSNPN and CDR2 as SVGIG (reference sequence). CDR3 coding DNA: TGTGCCTGGAGCGGGGACAGTCTTAATGAAAAACTGTTTTTT. This sequence encodes CAWSGDSLNEKLFF.

In the case of this clone: The sample contains more than one DNA sequence encoding this CDR3. The CDR3 DNA sequence: TGTGCCAGCAGCCGGGGACAGATTAATCAGCCCCAGCATTTT. This translates into CASSRGQINQPQHF. The rearrangement links TRBV6-5 to TRBJ1-5; 7 positions match TRBD1. Trimming at V came to 6 bases and at J to 4 bases, leaving 6 bases not matched to a gene. The V gene's germline CDR1 is MNHEY and CDR2 SVGAGI. The CDR3 spans 14 residues.

The chain couples TRBV5-8 to TRBJ2-3; 7 nucleotides match TRBD1. CDR3 size: 16 residues. V lost 1 base to trimming and J lost 3 bases; unmatched junction nucleotides: 8. The germline CDR1 and CDR2 sequences are SGHTS and YDEGEE. The CDR3 DNA is TGTGCCAGCAGCTTGAGAGACAGGGACATGACAGATACGCAGTATTTT. This codes for CASSLRDRDMTDTQYF.

V gene TRBV27 combines with J gene TRBJ1-1, with D tentatively TRBD1 (5 bases). Germline assignment: CDR1 MNHEY and CDR2 SMNVEV (reference sequence). V was trimmed by 5 bases and J by 5 bases, leaving 12 bases between them. The CDR3 sequence is 13 residues long. CDR3 sequence: CASSKTGRTEAFF. For the CDR3, the DNA is TGTGCCAGCAGTAAAACAGGTAGGACTGAAGCTTTCTTT.

The chain has TRBV10-1 and TRBJ2-3; the D is unclear. Germline V CDR1 and CDR2: WNHNN, SYGVQD (reference sequence). This CDR3 region has 13 residues. Trimming took off 6 bases at V and 6 bases at J, with 13 bases between the two ends. The CDR3 region is CASSDSLADTQYF. CDR3 nucleotide sequence: TGCGCCAGCAGCGATAGCCTCGCGGATACGCAGTATTTT.

There are a few counts of this clone. J is TRBJ1-4 and V is TRBV6-5; D is possibly TRBD1 (5 bases). Germline loops: CDR1 MNHEY, CDR2 SVGAGI. The ends were cut back, 0 bases at V and 8 bases at J, with 13 bases in the middle. The CDR3 is made up of 15 amino acids. CDR3 sequence (DNA): TGTGCCAGCAGTTACTCATGGGGGGTCAACGAAAAACTGTTTTTT. It specifies CASSYSWGVNEKLFF.

This chain links TRBV14 with TRBJ2-3; 8 nucleotides align to TRBD1. Germline V gives CDR1 SGHDN, CDR2 FVKESK. Trimming removed 9 bases from V and 4 bases from J; junction bases left unmatched: 12. The CDR3 covers 15 residues. In DNA, the CDR3 is TGTGCCAGTAGGGGAGGACAGGGATCTTCAGATACGCAGTATTTT. Protein sequence: CASRGGQGSSDTQYF.

The V and J genes are TRBV11-2 and TRBJ2-3; D is possibly TRBD2 (5 bases). Germline CDR1 SGHAT, CDR2 FQNNGV. Deletions cut 7 bases from V and 1 base from J, with 15 bases between. The CDR3 runs to 15 residues. DNA for the CDR3: TGTGCCAGCACCCTATTTCGGGGTGGCACAGATACGCAGTATTTT. This gives the protein CASTLFRGGTDTQYF.

The chain is built from TRBV2 and TRBJ2-7; 11 bases map to TRBD1. The J segment lost 4 bases and the V segment lost 6 bases, leaving 5 bases of the junction unmatched. This CDR3 region has 14 residues. The V gene's germline CDR1 is SNHLY and CDR2 FYNNEI. CDR3 protein: CASRRTGGAYEQYF. The CDR3 nucleotides read TGTGCCAGCAGGCGGACAGGGGGCGCTTACGAGCAGTACTTC.

This sequence joins TRBV2 and TRBJ1-1; D remains unclear. Trimming stripped 4 bases from V and 0 bases from J, with 6 bases between. The CDR3 extends over 13 amino acids. Looked up from germline, CDR1 is SNHLY and CDR2 is FYNNEI. Here the CDR3 DNA reads TGTGCCAGCAGTGCGTACATGAACACTGAAGCTTTCTTT. It is translated as CASSAYMNTEAFF.

This chain links TRBV6-1 with TRBJ2-1; 10 nucleotides align to TRBD1. Per germline, CDR1 MNHNS and CDR2 SASEGT. V gave up 2 bases and J gave up 7 bases; unmatched junction bases: 5. The CDR3 loop spans 15 amino acids. The CDR3 nucleotides are TGTGCCAGCAGTGAATTGGGACAGGGGTGGAATGAGCAGTTCTTC. This encodes CASSELGQGWNEQFF.

V gene TRBV2 combines with J gene TRBJ2-5; 13 bases map to TRBD2. The CDR3 extends over 18 amino acids. V dropped 6 bases and J dropped 4; count of bases not matched to a gene: 14. Germline values: CDR1 SNHLY, CDR2 FYNNEI. DNA of the CDR3: TGTGCCAGCAGGAGAAGGACTAGCGGGGGCTCCGGGGGAGAGACCCAGTACTTC. It specifies CASRRRTSGGSGGETQYF.

The CDR3 nucleotides are TGTGCCAGCAAGCGGGACATTGACTCTGGGGCCAACGTCCTGACTTTC. Protein sequence: CASKRDIDSGANVLTF. V and J are TRBV2 and TRBJ2-6, with D perhaps TRBD2 (7 bases). The V gene lost 7 bases and the J gene lost 0 bases, with 13 bases spanning the gap. Germline-derived CDR1 and CDR2 are SNHLY and FYNNEI. This CDR3 region has 16 residues.

V is TRBV15 and J is TRBJ2-7, with 7 bases lining up with TRBD1. Germline assignment: CDR1 LNHNV and CDR2 YYDKDF (reference sequence). V lost 0 bases, J lost 1 base, and 3 bases stayed unmatched. CDR3 length equals 15 residues. In DNA, the CDR3 is TGTGCCACCAGCAGAGATCAGGGACAGTCCTACGAGCAGTACTTC. Translated: CATSRDQGQSYEQYF.

This chain connects TRBV10-2 to TRBJ1-2; 9 bases match TRBD1. With V trimmed by 4 bases and J by 4 bases, 7 bases remained unmatched. Germline loops: CDR1 WSHSY, CDR2 SAAADI. This CDR3 contains 15 residues. The CDR3 nucleotides read TGCGCCAGCAGTGGTGGGACAGGGCAAATCTATGGCTACACCTTC. Its translation: CASSGGTGQIYGYTF.

The chain couples TRBV7-2 to TRBJ2-3; D is perhaps TRBD2 (7 bases). V was shortened by 0 bases and J by 2 bases, with 15 bases between the two germline ends. The CDR3 covers 17 residues. Germline CDR1 is SGHTA and CDR2 is FQGNSA. The CDR3 DNA sequence: TGTGCCAGCAGCTTAGCGCTGAGGGGGGGTACCACAGATACGCAGTATTTT. This gives the protein CASSLALRGGTTDTQYF.

This rearrangement joins TRBV7-2 to TRBJ2-1; 10 bases line up with TRBD2. The germline V gene encodes CDR1 SGHTA and CDR2 FQGNSA. V lost 5 bases, J lost 10 bases, and 11 bases stayed unmatched. The CDR3 consists of 15 residues. The CDR3 region is CASSPQSGGVGEQFF. CDR3 DNA sequence: TGTGCCAGCAGCCCACAAAGCGGGGGGGTAGGGGAGCAGTTCTTC.

About this clone: The junction differs from germline at one of its ends, possibly a read error. The chain carries TRBV7-9 and TRBJ2-1; 11 bases agree with TRBD2. CDR3 length: 17 residues. The germline V gene has CDR1 SEHNR and CDR2 FQNEAQ (reference sequence). The CDR3 protein is CSSSSLAGGPNYNEQFF. DNA for the CDR3: TGTTCCAGCAGCTCATTAGCGGGGGGGCCCAACTACAATGAGCAGTTCTTC.

This chain links TRBV7-8 with TRBJ1-4; TRBD1 aligns across 7 bases. The CDR3 spans 17 residues. The germline V gene has CDR1 SGHVS and CDR2 FQNEAQ. Germline trimming cut 2 bases from V and 8 bases from J; bases unmatched to any gene: 14. CDR3 loop: CASSLSRQGGREEKLFF. The CDR3 region has the DNA TGTGCCAGCAGCTTATCCCGACAGGGAGGTAGGGAAGAAAAACTGTTTTTT.

J is TRBJ2-1 and V is TRBV4-2, with D possibly matching TRBD2 (6 bases). V lost 5 bases, J lost 5 bases, and 13 bases lay in between. This CDR3 is 14 amino acids long. The germline V gene has CDR1 LGHNA and CDR2 YNFKEQ. CDR3 sequence reads: CASSGGESHNEQFF. Written as DNA, the CDR3 is TGTGCCAGCAGCGGAGGGGAATCCCACAATGAGCAGTTCTTC.

The chain's CDR3 is CASSGQGARETEAFF. CDR3 nucleotide sequence: TGTGCCAGCAGCGGACAGGGGGCGAGGGAAACTGAAGCTTTCTTT. The chain recombines TRBV2 with TRBJ1-1; TRBD1 matches at 11 bases. V shed 6 bases and J 5 bases; nucleotides not matched to a gene: 8. Germline V gives CDR1 SNHLY, CDR2 FYNNEI. CDR3 length: 15 amino acids.

This clone was seen only once. The chain's CDR3 is CASQGQDNYGYTF. CDR3 nucleotide sequence: TGTGCCAGCCAGGGACAGGACAACTATGGCTACACCTTC. This rearrangement joins TRBV27 to TRBJ1-2; 8 bases fit TRBD1. Trimming at V came to 8 bases and at J to 2 bases, leaving 4 bases not matched to a gene. Germline V gives CDR1 MNHEY, CDR2 SMNVEV (reference sequence). The CDR3 totals 13 residues.

V and J are TRBV5-1 and TRBJ2-1; the match to TRBD1 covers 10 bases. Germline V CDR1 and CDR2: SGHRS, YFSETQ. V shed 3 bases and J 12 bases; nucleotides not matched to a gene: 12. The CDR3 contains 15 residues. Here the CDR3 reads CASSSGGTGALGQFF. CDR3 DNA sequence: TGCGCCAGCAGCTCGGGCGGGACAGGGGCTTTAGGGCAGTTCTTC.

The rearrangement joins TRBV7-8 to TRBJ1-1; D gene unclear. This CDR3 has 14 residues. Germline-derived CDR1 and CDR2 are SGHVS and FQNEAQ. The germline V and J ends were trimmed by 1 base and 1 base, with 7 bases remaining between them. The CDR3 DNA sequence: TGTGCCAGCAGCTTAGGCAGGAAGAACACTGAAGCTTTCTTT. Translated, it gives CASSLGRKNTEAFF.

The V call is TRBV5-4, the J call TRBJ1-1, with TRBD1 matching 7 bases. This CDR3 has 17 amino acids. Germline CDR1 SGHNT, CDR2 YYREEE (reference sequence). With V trimmed by 0 bases and J by 4 bases, 12 bases remained unmatched. This CDR3 is CASSLEGGPFRGTEAFF. The CDR3 DNA follows: TGTGCCAGCAGCTTGGAAGGGGGCCCTTTTCGTGGCACTGAAGCTTTCTTT.

This clone was picked up one time. The genes are TRBV2 and TRBJ2-7; 8 positions agree with TRBD2. The CDR3 totals 14 residues. Unmatched junction bases numbered 3, after V lost 5 bases and J lost 0 bases. Per the germline V gene, CDR1 is SNHLY and CDR2 is FYNNEI. CDR3: CASSLAGISYEQYF. The CDR3 nucleotides are TGTGCCAGCAGTCTAGCGGGCATCTCCTACGAGCAGTACTTC.

This chain connects TRBV2 to TRBJ2-7; a weak D match, TRBD1 (5 bases). In germline, CDR1 is SNHLY, CDR2 FYNNEI. This CDR3 comprises 16 residues. Between the trimmed V and J ends, which lost 6 bases and 2 bases, there was a span of 20 bases. CDR3 region: CASRDPTGVHAYEQYF. The CDR3 coding sequence is TGTGCCAGCAGGGACCCTACAGGAGTTCACGCCTACGAGCAGTACTTC.

The chain carries TRBV6-1 and TRBJ1-1, with D hard to call. The V gene lost 0 bases and the J gene lost 6 bases, with 14 bases spanning the gap. This CDR3 region has 15 residues. Germline V lookup: CDR1 MNHNS, CDR2 SASEGT. CDR3 coding DNA: TGTGCCAGCAGTGAAGCAACGGGAGGGAAGGCTGAAGCTTTCTTT. The encoded protein is CASSEATGGKAEAFF.